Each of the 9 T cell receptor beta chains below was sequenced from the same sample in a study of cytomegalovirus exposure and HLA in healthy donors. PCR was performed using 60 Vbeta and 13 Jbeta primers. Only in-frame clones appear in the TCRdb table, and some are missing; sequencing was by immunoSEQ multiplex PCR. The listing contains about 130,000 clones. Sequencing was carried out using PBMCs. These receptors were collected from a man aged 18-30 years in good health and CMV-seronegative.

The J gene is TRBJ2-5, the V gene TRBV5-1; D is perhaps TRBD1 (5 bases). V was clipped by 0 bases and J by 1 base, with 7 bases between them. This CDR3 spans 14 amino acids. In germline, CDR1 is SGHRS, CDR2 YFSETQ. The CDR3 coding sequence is TGCGCCAGCAGCTTGGCAGGGCCCCAAGAGACCCAGTACTTC. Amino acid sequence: CASSLAGPQETQYF.

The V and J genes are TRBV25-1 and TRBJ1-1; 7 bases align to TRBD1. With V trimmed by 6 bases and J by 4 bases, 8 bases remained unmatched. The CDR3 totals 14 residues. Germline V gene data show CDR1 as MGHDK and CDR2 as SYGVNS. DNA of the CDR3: TGTGCCAGCAGAACAGGGGTTTGGGGCACTGAAGCTTTCTTT. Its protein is CASRTGVWGTEAFF. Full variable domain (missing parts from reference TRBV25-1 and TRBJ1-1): EADIYQTPRYLVIGTGKKITLECSQTMGHDKMYWYQQDPGMELHLIHYSYGVNSTEKGDLSSESTVSRIRTEHFPLTLESARPSHTSQYLCASRTGVWGTEAFFGQGTRLTVV.

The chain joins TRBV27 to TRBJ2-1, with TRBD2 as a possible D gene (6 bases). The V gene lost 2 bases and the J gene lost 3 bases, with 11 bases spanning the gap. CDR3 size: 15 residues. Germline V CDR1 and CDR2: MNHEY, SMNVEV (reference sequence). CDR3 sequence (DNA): TGTGCCAGCAGTTTAATGTGGGGACTCTACAATGAGCAGTTCTTC. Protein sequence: CASSLMWGLYNEQFF.

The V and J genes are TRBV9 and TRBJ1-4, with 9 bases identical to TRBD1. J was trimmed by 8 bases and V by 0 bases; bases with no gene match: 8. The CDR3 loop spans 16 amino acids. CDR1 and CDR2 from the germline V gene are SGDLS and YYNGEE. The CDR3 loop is CASSVDWTGVDEKLFF. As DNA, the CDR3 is TGTGCCAGCAGCGTAGATTGGACAGGGGTTGACGAAAAACTGTTTTTT.

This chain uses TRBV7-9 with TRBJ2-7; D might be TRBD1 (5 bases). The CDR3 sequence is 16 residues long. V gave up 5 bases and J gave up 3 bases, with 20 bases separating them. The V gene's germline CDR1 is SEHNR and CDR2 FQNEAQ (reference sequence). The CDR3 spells CASSPAPGHSRYEQYF. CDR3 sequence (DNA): TGTGCCAGCAGCCCAGCCCCTGGACATTCCCGCTACGAGCAGTACTTC.

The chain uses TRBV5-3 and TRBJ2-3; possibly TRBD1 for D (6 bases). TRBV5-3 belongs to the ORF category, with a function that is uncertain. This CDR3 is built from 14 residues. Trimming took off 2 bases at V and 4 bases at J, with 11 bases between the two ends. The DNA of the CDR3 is TGTGCCAGAAGCTTCCACAGGGCGCCAGATACGCAGTATTTT. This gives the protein CARSFHRAPDTQYF.

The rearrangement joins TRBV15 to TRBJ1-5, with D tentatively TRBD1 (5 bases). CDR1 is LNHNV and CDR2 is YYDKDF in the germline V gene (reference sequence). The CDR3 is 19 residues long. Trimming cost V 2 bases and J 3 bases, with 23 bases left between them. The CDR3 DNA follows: TGTGCCACCAGCAGACCCCGAACGGAAGCAGGGATGGACAATCAGCCCCAGCATTTT. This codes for CATSRPRTEAGMDNQPQHF.

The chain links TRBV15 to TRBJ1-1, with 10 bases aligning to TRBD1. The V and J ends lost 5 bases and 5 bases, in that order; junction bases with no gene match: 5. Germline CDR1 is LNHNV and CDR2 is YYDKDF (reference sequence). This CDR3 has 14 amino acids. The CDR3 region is CATSRRDRGTEAFF. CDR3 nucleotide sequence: TGTGCCACCAGCCGCCGGGACAGGGGAACTGAAGCTTTCTTT. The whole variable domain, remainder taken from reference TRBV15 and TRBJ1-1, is DAMVIQNPRYQVTQFGKPVTLSCSQTLNHNVMYWYQQKSSQAPKLLFHYYDKDFNNEADTPDNFQSRRPNTSFCFLDIRSPGLGDTAMYLCATSRRDRGTEAFFGQGTRLTVV.

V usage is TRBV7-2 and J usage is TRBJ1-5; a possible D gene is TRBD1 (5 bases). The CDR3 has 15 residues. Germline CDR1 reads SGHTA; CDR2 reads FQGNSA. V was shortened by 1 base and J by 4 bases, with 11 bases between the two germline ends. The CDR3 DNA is TGTGCCAGCAGCTTAGGAGGTCACAGGAATCAGCCCCAGCATTTT. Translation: CASSLGGHRNQPQHF. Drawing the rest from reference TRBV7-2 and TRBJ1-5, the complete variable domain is GAGVSQSPSNKVTEKGKDVELRCDPISGHTALYWYRQSLGQGLEFLIYFQGNSAPDKSGLPSDRFSAERTGGSVSTLTIQRTQQEDSAVYLCASSLGGHRNQPQHFGDGTRLSIL.